The sequence of this T cell receptor (beta chain) was determined in a study of blood T cell repertoires in COVID-19. Study-level background: The study drew acute and convalescent COVID-19 samples from the United States, Italy and Spain. Sources were T cells, B-cell-depleted T cells, or PBMCs; the material itself was cDNA or gDNA.

TCRdb's copy holds only in-frame clones and misses some; the assay was immunoSEQ multiplex PCR. Counted here are approximately 360,000 clones, approximately 89% occurring once; the ten biggest clones make up roughly 2%. Enrolled through a virtual design, the participants were between roughly 18 and 89 years of age and came from 24 US areas. Trimming left V 2 bases short and J 4 bases short, with 16 bases between. The CDR3 runs 16 residues. CDR1 is SGHKS and CDR2 is YYEKEE in the germline V gene (reference sequence). The chain uses TRBV5-5 and TRBJ1-3; D is uncertain. The TCR originated in a man aged 35 to 55 in a cohort exposed to, infected with or recovered from COVID-19 (not recorded which). Sequencing used PBMCs or T cells enriched from blood (not recorded which). CDR3 loop: CASSLERVSPGNTIYF. CDR3 in DNA: TGTGCCAGCAGCTTAGAGCGCGTATCTCCGGGAAACACCATATATTTT.